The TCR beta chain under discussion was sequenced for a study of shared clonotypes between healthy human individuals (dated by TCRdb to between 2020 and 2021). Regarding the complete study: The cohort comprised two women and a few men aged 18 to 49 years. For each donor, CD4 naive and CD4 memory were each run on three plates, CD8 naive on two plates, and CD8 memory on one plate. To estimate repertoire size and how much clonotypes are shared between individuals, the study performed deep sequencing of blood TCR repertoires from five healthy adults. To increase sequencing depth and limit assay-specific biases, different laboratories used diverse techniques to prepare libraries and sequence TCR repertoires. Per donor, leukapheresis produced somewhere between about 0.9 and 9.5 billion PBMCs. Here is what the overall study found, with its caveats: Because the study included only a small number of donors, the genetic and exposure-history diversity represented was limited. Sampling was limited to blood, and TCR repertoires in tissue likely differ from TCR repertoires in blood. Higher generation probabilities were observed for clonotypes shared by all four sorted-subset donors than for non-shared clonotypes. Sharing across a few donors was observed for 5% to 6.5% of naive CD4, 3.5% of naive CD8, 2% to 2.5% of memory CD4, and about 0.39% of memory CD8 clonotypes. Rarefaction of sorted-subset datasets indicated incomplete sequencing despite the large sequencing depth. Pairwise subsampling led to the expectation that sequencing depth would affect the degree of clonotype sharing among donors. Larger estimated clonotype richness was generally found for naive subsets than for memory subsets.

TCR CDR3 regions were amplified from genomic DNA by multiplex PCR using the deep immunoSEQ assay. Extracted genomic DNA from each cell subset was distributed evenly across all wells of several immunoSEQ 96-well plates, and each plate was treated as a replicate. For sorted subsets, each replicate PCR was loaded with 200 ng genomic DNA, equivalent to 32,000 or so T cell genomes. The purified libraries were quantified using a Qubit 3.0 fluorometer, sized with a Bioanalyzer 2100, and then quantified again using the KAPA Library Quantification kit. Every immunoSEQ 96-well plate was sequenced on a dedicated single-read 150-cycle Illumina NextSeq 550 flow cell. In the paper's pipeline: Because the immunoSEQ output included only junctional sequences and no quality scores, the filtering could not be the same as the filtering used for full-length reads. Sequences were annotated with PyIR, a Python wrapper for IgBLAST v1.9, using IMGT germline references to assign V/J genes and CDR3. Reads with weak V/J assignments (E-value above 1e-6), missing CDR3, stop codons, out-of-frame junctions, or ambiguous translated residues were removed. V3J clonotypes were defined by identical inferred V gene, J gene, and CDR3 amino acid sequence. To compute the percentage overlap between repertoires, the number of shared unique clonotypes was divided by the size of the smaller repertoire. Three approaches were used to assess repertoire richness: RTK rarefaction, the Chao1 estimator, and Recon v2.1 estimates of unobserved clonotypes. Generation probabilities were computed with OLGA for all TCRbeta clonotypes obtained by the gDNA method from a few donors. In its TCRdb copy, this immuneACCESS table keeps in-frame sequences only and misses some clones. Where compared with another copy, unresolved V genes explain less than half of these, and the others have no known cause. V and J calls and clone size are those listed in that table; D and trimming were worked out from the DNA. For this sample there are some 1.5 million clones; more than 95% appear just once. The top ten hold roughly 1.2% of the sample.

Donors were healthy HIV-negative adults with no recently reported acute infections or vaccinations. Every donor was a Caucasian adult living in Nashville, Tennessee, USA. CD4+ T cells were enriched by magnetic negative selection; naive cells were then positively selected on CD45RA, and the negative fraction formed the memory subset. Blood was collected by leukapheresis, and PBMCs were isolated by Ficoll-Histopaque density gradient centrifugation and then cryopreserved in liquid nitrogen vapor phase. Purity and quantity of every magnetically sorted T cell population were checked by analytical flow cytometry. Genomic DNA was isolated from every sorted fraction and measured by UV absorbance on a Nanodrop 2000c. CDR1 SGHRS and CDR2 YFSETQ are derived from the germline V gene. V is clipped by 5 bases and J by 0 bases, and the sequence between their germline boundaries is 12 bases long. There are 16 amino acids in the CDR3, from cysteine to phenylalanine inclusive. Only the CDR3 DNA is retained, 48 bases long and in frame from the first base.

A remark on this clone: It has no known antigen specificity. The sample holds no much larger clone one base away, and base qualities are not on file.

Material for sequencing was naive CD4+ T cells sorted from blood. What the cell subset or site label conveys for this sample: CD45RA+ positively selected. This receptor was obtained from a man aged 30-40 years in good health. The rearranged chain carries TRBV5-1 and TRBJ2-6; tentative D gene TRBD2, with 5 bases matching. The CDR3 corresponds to CASSTGLNSGANVLTF. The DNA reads TGCGCCAGCAGTACCGGACTTAACTCTGGGGCCAACGTCCTGACTTTC.